The TCR beta chain under discussion was sequenced for a study of blood T cell repertoires in COVID-19. Study context: The study drew acute and convalescent COVID-19 samples from the United States, Italy and Spain.

The ends lost 3 bases at V and 4 bases at J; junction bases unmatched: 9. Germline CDR1 reads SGHVS; CDR2 reads FQNEAQ. This CDR3 region has 17 residues. In the original analysis: Amplification from reference gene primers served as the basis for estimated nucleated cell counts. Profiled with immunoSEQ multiplex PCR; TCRdb holds only in-frame clones, not every one. V and J calls and clone size are as listed in that table; D and trimming were resolved from the DNA. The profile shows 150,000 or so clones, approximately 85% of them singletons. This clone showed up just a few times. The sample comprised peripheral blood. This receptor was taken from a woman in her sixties with COVID-19, enrolled during active disease. The chain has TRBV7-8 and TRBJ2-2; 9 positions agree with TRBD2. CDR3 in amino acids: CASSFLAGGLGTGELFF. CDR3 DNA: TGTGCCAGCAGCTTTCTGGCGGGGGGGCTGGGCACCGGGGAGCTGTTTTTT.